This T cell receptor (beta chain) was found in a study of monozygotic twins with inflammatory bowel disease. Study-wide results and limits: Fewer shared clonotypes with others were found in IBD patients than in healthy twins, especially with disease activity. The data offered no way to tell different T cell subtypes apart.

On this clonotype: What it recognizes is unknown.

This CDR3 comprises 14 residues. The germline V gene encodes CDR1 DFQATT and CDR2 SNEGSKA (reference sequence). UMIs incorporating a 6-nucleotide sample barcode were appended by means of template switching. Following a re-call of the 5' RACE reads, TCRdb has one entry per CDR3 protein and lacks DNA. The listing contains over 120,000 distinct CDR3 sequences. The sequence was collected from a human donor with ulcerative colitis or Crohn's disease, or a healthy co-twin of an affected twin (not recorded which). The specimen sequenced was blood. The chain couples TRBV20-1 to TRBJ2-7. The chain's CDR3 is CSARGGFAGNEQYF.